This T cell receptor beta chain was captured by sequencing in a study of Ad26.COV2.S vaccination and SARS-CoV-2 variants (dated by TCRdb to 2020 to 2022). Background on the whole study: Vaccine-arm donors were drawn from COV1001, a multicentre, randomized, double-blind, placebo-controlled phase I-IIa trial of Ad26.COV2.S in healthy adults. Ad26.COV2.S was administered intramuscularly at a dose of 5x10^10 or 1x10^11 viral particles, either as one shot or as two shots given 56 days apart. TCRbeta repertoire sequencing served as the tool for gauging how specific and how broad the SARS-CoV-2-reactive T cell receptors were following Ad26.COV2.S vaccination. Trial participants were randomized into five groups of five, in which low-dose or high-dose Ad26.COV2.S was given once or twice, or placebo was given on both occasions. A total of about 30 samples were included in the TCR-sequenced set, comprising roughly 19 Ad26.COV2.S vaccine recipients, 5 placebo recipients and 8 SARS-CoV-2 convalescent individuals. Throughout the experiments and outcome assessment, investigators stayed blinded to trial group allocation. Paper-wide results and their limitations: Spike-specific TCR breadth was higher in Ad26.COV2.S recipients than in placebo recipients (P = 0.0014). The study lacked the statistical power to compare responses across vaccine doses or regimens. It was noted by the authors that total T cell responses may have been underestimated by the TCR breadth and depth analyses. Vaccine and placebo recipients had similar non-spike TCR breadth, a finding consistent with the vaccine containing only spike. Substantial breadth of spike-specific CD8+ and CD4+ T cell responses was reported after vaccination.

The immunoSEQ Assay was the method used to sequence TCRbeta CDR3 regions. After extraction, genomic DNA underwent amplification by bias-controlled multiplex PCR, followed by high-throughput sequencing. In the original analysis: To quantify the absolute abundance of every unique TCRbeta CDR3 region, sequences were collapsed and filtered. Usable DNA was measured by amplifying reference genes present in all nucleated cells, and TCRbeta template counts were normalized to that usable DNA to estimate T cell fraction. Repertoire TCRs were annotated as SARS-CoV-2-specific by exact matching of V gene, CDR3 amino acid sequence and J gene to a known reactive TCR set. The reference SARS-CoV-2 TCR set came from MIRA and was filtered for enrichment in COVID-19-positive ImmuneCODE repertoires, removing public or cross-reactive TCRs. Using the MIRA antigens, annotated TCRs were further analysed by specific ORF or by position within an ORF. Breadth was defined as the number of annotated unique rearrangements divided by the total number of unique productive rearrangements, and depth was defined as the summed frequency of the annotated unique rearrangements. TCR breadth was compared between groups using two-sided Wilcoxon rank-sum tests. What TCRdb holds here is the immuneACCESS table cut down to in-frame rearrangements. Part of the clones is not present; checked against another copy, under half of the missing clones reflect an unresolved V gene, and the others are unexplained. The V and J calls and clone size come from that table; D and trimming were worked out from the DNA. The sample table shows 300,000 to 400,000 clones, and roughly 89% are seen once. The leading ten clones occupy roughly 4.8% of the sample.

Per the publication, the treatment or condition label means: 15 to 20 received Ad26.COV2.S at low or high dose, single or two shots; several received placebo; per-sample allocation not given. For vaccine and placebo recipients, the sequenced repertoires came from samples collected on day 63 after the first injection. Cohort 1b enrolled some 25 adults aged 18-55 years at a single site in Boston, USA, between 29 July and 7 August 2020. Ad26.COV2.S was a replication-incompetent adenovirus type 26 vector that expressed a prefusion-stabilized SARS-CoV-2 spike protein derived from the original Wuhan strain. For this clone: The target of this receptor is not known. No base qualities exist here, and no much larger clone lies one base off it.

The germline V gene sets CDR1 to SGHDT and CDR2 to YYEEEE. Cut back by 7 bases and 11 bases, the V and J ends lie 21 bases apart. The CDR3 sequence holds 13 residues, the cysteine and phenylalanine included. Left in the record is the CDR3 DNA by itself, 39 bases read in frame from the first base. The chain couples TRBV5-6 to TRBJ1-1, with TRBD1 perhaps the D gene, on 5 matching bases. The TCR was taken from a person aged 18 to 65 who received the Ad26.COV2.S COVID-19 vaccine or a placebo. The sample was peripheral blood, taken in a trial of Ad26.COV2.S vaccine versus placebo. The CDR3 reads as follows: CASSRRGSRGAFF. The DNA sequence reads TGTGCCAGCTCCCGAAGGGGCTCCCGGGGGGCTTTCTTT.